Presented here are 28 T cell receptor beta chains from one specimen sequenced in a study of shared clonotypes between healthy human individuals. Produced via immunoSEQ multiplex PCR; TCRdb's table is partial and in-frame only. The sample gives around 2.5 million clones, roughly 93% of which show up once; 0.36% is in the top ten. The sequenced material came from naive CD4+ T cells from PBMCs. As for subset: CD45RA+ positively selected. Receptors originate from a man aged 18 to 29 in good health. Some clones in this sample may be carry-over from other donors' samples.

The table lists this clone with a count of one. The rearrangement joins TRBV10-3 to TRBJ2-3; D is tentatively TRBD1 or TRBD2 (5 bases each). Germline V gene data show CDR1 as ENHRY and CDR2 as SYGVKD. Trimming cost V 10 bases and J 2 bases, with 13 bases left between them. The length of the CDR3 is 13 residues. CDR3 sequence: CATTFGTTDTQYF. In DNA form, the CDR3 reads TGTGCCACTACGTTCGGGACCACAGATACGCAGTATTTT.

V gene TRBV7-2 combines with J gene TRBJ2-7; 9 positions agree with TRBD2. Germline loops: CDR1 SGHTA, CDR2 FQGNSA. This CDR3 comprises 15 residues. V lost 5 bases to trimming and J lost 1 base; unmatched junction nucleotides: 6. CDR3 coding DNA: TGTGCCAGCAGCATAAAAGCGGGAGGATCCTACGAGCAGTACTTC. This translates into CASSIKAGGSYEQYF.

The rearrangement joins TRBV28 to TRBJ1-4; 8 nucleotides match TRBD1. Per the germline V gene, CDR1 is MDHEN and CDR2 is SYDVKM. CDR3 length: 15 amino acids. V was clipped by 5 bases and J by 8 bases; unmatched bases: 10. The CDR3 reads CASSRGQGAEEKLFF. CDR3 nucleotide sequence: TGTGCCAGCAGTCGTGGTCAGGGGGCAGAGGAAAAACTGTTTTTT.

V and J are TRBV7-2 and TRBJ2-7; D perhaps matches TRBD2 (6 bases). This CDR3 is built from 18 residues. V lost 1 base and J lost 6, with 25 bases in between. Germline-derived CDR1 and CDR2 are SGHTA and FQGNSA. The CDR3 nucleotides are TGTGCCAGCAGCTTAGGCGGCGTAATAGGCGGGGTGATAGGCGAGCAGTACTTC. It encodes CASSLGGVIGGVIGEQYF.

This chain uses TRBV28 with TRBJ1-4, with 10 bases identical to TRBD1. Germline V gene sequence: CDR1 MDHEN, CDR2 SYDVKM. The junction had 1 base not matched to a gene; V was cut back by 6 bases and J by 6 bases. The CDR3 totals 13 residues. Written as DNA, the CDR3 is TGTGCCAGCAGCGGGACAGGGGATGAAAAACTGTTTTTT. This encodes CASSGTGDEKLFF.

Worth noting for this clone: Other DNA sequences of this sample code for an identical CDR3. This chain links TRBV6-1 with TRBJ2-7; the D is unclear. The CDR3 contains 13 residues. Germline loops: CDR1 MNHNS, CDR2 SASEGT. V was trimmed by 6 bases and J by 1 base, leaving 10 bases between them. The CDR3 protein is CASSVDGSYEQYF. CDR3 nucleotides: TGTGCCAGCAGCGTAGACGGATCCTACGAGCAGTACTTC.

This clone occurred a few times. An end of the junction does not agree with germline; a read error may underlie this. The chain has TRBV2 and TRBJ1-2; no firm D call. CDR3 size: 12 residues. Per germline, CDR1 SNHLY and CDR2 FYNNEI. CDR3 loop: CASGDGYYGYTF. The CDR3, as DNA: TGTGCCAGCGGTGACGGATACTATGGCTACACCTTC.

The CDR3 nucleotides are TGTGCCAGCAGTGTGGCAGAAAAGAACACTGAAGCTTTCTTT. Translation gives CASSVAEKNTEAFF. The rearrangement joins TRBV2 to TRBJ1-1; D gene unclear. The germline V gene encodes CDR1 SNHLY and CDR2 FYNNEI. CDR3 size: 14 residues. Trimming took 4 bases from V and 1 from J, leaving 10 bases between them.

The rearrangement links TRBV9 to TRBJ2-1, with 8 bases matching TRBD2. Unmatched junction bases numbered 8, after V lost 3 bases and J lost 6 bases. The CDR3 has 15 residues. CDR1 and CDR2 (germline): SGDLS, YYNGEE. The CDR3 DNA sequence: TGTGCCAGCAGCGCCTTCACCGGGACTAGCAATGAGCAGTTCTTC. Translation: CASSAFTGTSNEQFF.

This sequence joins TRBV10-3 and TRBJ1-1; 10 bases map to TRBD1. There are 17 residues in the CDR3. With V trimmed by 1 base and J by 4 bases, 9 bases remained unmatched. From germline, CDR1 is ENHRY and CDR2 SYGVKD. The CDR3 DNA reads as TGTGCCATCAGTGAGTTAGGGACAGGGGTGCAAGGCACTGAAGCTTTCTTT. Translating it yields CAISELGTGVQGTEAFF.

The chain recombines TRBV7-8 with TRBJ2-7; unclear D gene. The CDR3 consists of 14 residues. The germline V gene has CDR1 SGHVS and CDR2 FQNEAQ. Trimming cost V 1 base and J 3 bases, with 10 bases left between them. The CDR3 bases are TGTGCCAGCAGCTTAGTGGCCGGAAACTACGAGCAGTACTTC. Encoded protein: CASSLVAGNYEQYF.

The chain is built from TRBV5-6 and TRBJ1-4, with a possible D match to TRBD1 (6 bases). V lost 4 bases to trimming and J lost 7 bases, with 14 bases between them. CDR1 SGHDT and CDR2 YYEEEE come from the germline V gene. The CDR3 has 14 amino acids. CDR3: CASSTGTSREKLFF. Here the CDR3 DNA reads TGTGCCAGCAGCACAGGGACGTCCCGTGAAAAACTGTTTTTT.

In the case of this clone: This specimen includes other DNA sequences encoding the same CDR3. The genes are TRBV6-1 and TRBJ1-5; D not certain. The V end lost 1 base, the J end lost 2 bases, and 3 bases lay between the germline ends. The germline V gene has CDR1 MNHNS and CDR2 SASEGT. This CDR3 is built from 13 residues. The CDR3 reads CASSEGRNQPQHF. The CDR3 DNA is TGTGCCAGCAGTGAAGGACGCAATCAGCCCCAGCATTTT.

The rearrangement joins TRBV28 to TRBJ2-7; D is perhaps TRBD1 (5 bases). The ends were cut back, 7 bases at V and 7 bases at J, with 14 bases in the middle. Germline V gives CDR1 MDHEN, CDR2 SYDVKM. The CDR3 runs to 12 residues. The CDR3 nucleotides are TGTGCCAGCACCGATCCAGGGTTTGAGCAGTACTTC. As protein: CASTDPGFEQYF.

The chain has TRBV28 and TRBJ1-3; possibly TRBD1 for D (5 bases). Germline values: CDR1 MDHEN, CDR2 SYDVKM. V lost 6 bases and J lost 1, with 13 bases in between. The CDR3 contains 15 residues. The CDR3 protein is CASSEVRDSGNTIYF. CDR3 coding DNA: TGTGCCAGCAGCGAAGTCAGGGATTCTGGAAACACCATATATTTT.

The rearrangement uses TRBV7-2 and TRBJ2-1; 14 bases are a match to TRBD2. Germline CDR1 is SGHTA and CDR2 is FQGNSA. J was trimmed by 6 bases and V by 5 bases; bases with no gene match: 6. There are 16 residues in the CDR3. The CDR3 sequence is CASSPSGTSGGNEQFF. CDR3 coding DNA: TGTGCCAGCAGCCCCTCCGGGACTAGCGGGGGCAATGAGCAGTTCTTC. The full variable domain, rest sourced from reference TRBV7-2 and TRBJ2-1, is GAGVSQSPSNKVTEKGKDVELRCDPISGHTALYWYRQSLGQGLEFLIYFQGNSAPDKSGLPSDRFSAERTGGSVSTLTIQRTQQEDSAVYLCASSPSGTSGGNEQFFGPGTRLTVL.

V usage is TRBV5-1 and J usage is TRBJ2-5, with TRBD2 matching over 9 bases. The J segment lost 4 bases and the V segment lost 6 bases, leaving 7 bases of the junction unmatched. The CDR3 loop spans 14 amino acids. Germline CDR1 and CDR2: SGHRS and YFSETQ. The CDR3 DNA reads TGCGCCAGCACCTCCGGGACTAGCAGAGAGACCCAGTACTTC. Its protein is CASTSGTSRETQYF.

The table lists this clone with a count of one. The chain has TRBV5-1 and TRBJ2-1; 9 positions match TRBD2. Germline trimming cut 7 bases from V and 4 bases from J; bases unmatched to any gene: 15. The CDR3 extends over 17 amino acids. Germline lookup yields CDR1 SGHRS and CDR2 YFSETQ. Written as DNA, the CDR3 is TGCGCCAGCGGGACCGGCGGGCGGGAGGGCCATTACAATGAGCAGTTCTTC. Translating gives CASGTGGREGHYNEQFF.

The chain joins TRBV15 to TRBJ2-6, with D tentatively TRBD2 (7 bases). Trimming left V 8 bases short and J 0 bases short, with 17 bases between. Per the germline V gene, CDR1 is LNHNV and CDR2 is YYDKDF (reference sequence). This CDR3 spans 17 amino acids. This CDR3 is CATSLRRGRSGANVLTF. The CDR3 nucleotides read TGTGCCACCTCCTTAAGGCGGGGGCGCTCTGGGGCCAACGTCCTGACTTTC.

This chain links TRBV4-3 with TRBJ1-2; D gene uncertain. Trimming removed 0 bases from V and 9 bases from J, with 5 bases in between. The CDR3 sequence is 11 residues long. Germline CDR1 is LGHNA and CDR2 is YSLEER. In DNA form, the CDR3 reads TGCGCCAGCAGCCAAGAAAACAGCTACACCTTC. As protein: CASSQENSYTF.

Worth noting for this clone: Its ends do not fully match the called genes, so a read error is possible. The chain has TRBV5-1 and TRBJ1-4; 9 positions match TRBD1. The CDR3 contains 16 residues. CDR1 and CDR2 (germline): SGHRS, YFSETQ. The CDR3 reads CASSSTSQGANQKLFF. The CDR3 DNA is TGCGCCAGCAGCTCGACGTCACAGGGGGCTAATCAAAAACTGTTTTTT.

The CDR3: CASSRSLARGGELFF. The CDR3 region has the DNA TGTGCCAGCAGTCGGTCGCTAGCAAGGGGCGGGGAGCTGTTTTTT. The chain combines TRBV6-5 with TRBJ2-2; perhaps D is TRBD1 or TRBD2 (5 bases each). The CDR3 has 15 amino acids. The germline V gene has CDR1 MNHEY and CDR2 SVGAGI. Trimming pared 5 bases from V and 7 bases from J, leaving 17 bases between.

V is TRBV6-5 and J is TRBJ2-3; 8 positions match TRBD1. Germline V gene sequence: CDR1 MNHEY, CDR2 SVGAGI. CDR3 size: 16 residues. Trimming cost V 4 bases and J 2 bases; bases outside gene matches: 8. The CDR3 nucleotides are TGTGCCAGCAGTTCTATCCGACAGGGGCCCACAGATACGCAGTATTTT. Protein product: CASSSIRQGPTDTQYF.

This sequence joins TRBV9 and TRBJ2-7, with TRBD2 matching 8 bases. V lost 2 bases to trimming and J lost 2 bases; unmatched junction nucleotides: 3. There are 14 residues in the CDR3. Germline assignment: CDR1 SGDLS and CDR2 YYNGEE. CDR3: CASSVGGVAYEQYF. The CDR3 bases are TGTGCCAGCAGCGTCGGGGGGGTGGCCTACGAGCAGTACTTC.

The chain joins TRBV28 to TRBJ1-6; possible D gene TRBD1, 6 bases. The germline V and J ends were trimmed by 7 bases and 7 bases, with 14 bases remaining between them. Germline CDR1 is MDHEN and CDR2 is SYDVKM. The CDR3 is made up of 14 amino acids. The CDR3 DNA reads TGTGCCAGCAAACAGGGTCTAAGCAATTCACCCCTCCACTTT. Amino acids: CASKQGLSNSPLHF.

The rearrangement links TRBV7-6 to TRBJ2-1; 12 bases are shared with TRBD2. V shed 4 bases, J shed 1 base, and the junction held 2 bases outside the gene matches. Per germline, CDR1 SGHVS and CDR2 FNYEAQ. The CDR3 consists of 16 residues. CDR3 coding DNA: TGTGCCAGCAGCTCGACTAGCGGGAGATCCTACAATGAGCAGTTCTTC. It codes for CASSSTSGRSYNEQFF.

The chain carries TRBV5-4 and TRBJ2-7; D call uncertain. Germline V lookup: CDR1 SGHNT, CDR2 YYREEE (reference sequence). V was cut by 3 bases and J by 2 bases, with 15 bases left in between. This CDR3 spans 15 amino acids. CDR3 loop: CASSSPTQVTYEQYF. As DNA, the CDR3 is TGTGCCAGCAGCTCCCCCACCCAGGTTACCTACGAGCAGTACTTC. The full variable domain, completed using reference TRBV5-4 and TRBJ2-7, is ETGVTQSPTHLIKTRGQQVTLRCSSQSGHNTVSWYQQALGQGPQFIFQYYREEENGRGNFPPRFSGLQFPNYSSELNVNALELDDSALYLCASSSPTQVTYEQYFGPGTRLTVT.

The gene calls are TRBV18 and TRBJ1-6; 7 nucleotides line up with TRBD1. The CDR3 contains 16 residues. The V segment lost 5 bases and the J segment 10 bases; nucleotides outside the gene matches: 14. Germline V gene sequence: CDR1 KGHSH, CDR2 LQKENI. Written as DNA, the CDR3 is TGTGCCAGCTCATCATCCAGGGGGGTTCCGAAATCACCCCTCCACTTT. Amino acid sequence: CASSSSRGVPKSPLHF.